The 26 T cell receptor beta chains below all came from one sample that was sequenced in a study of shared clonotypes between healthy human individuals. This table comes from immunoSEQ multiplex PCR, and its TCRdb copy is limited to in-frame clones, with some not included. The sample records over a million clones, approximately 76% being singletons. Sequences were obtained from memory CD4+ T cells sorted from blood. Noted subset: CD45RA-negative fraction. These receptor sequences come from a young man in good health.

The chain carries TRBV28 and TRBJ2-5; D might be TRBD1 or TRBD2, each matching 7 bases. This CDR3 has 17 residues. Looked up from germline, CDR1 is MDHEN and CDR2 is SYDVKM. V lost 6 bases and J lost 1, with 21 bases in between. DNA of the CDR3: TGTGCCAGCAGACGGAGCCCCCAGGGGGGGATCCAAGAGACCCAGTACTTC. Translating gives CASRRSPQGGIQETQYF.

The chain is built from TRBV11-1 and TRBJ2-1; perhaps D is TRBD1 or TRBD2 (5 bases each). V lost 1 base to trimming and J lost 1 base, with 14 bases between them. Germline V lookup: CDR1 SGHAT, CDR2 FQDESV (reference sequence). The CDR3 has 17 residues. Here the CDR3 DNA reads TGTGCCAGCAGCTTAGGGGGGATCCTCGGGTCCTACAATGAGCAGTTCTTC. Translating it yields CASSLGGILGSYNEQFF.

A word on this clone: The sample contains more than one DNA sequence encoding this CDR3. The genes are TRBV18 and TRBJ1-2; D unresolved. This CDR3 is built from 13 residues. CDR1 and CDR2 from the germline V gene are KGHSH and LQKENI. With 3 bases removed from V and 2 bases from J, the gap between germline ends came to 7 bases. The CDR3 here is CASSPEGNYGYTF. CDR3 nucleotide sequence: TGTGCCAGCTCACCCGAAGGAAACTATGGCTACACCTTC.

The chain has TRBV10-3 and TRBJ2-3; D assignment may be TRBD1 or TRBD2 (5 bases each). Trimming took off 4 bases at V and 1 base at J, with 12 bases between the two ends. The CDR3 spans 15 residues. Germline-derived CDR1 and CDR2 are ENHRY and SYGVKD. CDR3 nucleotide sequence: TGTGCCATCAGTGTGGGGGTCCTTGGCACAGATACGCAGTATTTT. This codes for CAISVGVLGTDTQYF.

This chain joins TRBV10-3 and TRBJ1-2, with TRBD1 matching 10 bases. Germline V gene data show CDR1 as ENHRY and CDR2 as SYGVKD. This CDR3 is built from 13 residues. The junction had 4 bases not matched to a gene; V was cut back by 4 bases and J by 8 bases. Here the CDR3 reads CAISADRGRGYTF. DNA for the CDR3: TGTGCCATCAGTGCAGACAGGGGGCGCGGCTACACCTTC.

This clone was counted a few times. The CDR3 DNA reads TGTGCCTGGAGCGCGGCCCTTGAAAGACAGAAAGAGACCCAGTACTTC. Translation gives CAWSAALERQKETQYF. The chain has TRBV30 and TRBJ2-5; a weak D match, TRBD1 (5 bases). CDR1 GTSNPN and CDR2 SVGIG come from the germline V gene (reference sequence). V lost 3 bases and J lost 3, with 20 bases in between. CDR3 length equals 16 residues.

The chain employs TRBV5-1 and TRBJ2-7, with 8 nucleotides matching TRBD1. The V segment lost 1 base and the J segment 3 bases; nucleotides outside the gene matches: 6. The CDR3 consists of 15 residues. Germline assignment: CDR1 SGHRS and CDR2 YFSETQ. The CDR3 sequence: CASSLIGQGFYEQYF. The CDR3 bases are TGCGCCAGCAGCTTGATTGGACAGGGATTCTACGAGCAGTACTTC.

Concerning this clone: The same CDR3 can be traced to other DNA sequences in this sample. The V call is TRBV15, the J call TRBJ2-7; possibly TRBD1 for D (5 bases). CDR1 and CDR2 from the germline V gene are LNHNV and YYDKDF (reference sequence). Trimming took 3 bases from V and 3 from J, leaving 9 bases between them. The CDR3 extends over 13 amino acids. As DNA, the CDR3 is TGTGCCACCAGCAGGGACACCCACTACGAGCAGTACTTC. Translation: CATSRDTHYEQYF.

This rearrangement joins TRBV6-6 to TRBJ1-2; the D gene is possibly TRBD1 (6 bases). Trimming cost V 5 bases and J 8 bases, with 15 bases left between them. Germline V gene lookup returns CDR1 MNHNY and CDR2 SVGAGI (reference sequence). CDR3 size: 13 residues. As DNA, the CDR3 is TGTGCCAGCAGTCCCCGAGGGGGGGCAGGCTACACCTTC. It specifies CASSPRGGAGYTF.

This chain connects TRBV4-3 to TRBJ2-2, with TRBD2 matching 9 bases. Germline CDR1 and CDR2: LGHNA and YSLEER. The ends lost 0 bases at V and 0 bases at J; junction bases unmatched: 5. The CDR3 sequence is 18 residues long. The CDR3: CASSQDLAGTANTGELFF. The CDR3 DNA reads TGCGCCAGCAGCCAAGATCTAGCGGGGACCGCGAACACCGGGGAGCTGTTTTTT.

The rearrangement uses TRBV5-1 and TRBJ2-3; 8 nucleotides line up with TRBD2. Per germline, CDR1 SGHRS and CDR2 YFSETQ. V trimming: 0 bases; J trimming: 0 bases; junction bases outside the gene matches: 3. The CDR3 has 16 residues. CDR3 residues: CASSLASSGSTDTQYF. Written as DNA, the CDR3 is TGCGCCAGCAGCTTGGCCTCTAGCGGGAGCACAGATACGCAGTATTTT.

About this clone: At one of its ends the junction is not consistent with the germline gene, which may arise from a read error. This chain joins TRBV5-1 and TRBJ2-2; perhaps TRBD1 as D (5 bases). CDR1 is SGHRS, CDR2 YFSETQ, per germline. The CDR3 totals 13 residues. The CDR3 is CVSSFRDTGELFF. DNA for the CDR3: TGCGTCAGCAGCTTCAGGGACACCGGGGAGCTGTTTTTT.

This clone was picked up many times. Distinct nucleotide sequences in the sample also encode this CDR3. The gene calls are TRBV5-4 and TRBJ2-7; a possible D gene is TRBD2 (5 bases). In germline, CDR1 is SGHNT, CDR2 YYREEE (reference sequence). The CDR3 contains 13 residues. V was clipped by 4 bases and J by 0 bases, with 8 bases between them. The DNA of the CDR3 is TGTGCCAGCAGCCGAGACTACTCCTACGAGCAGTACTTC. This encodes CASSRDYSYEQYF. The variable domain in full, completed from reference TRBV5-4 and TRBJ2-7, reads ETGVTQSPTHLIKTRGQQVTLRCSSQSGHNTVSWYQQALGQGPQFIFQYYREEENGRGNFPPRFSGLQFPNYSSELNVNALELDDSALYLCASSRDYSYEQYFGPGTRLTVT.

The chain uses TRBV5-1 and TRBJ2-2, with D uncertain. Germline loops: CDR1 SGHRS, CDR2 YFSETQ. V gave up 5 bases and J gave up 5 bases, with 7 bases separating them. The length of the CDR3 is 12 residues. Here the CDR3 reads CASSPETGELFF. CDR3 DNA: TGCGCCAGCAGTCCCGAAACCGGGGAGCTGTTTTTT.

The J gene is TRBJ2-2, the V gene TRBV7-2; TRBD2 is a possible D gene (6 bases). This CDR3 contains 15 residues. CDR1 is SGHTA and CDR2 is FQGNSA in the germline V gene. The V gene lost 4 bases and the J gene lost 1 base, with 10 bases spanning the gap. The CDR3 coding sequence is TGTGCCAGCAGCTGGGACGGGAGGAACACCGGGGAGCTGTTTTTT. This encodes CASSWDGRNTGELFF.

The V and J genes are TRBV11-2 and TRBJ2-5; 9 bases map to TRBD1. Germline values: CDR1 SGHAT, CDR2 FQNNGV. V trimming: 3 bases; J trimming: 5 bases; junction bases outside the gene matches: 13. CDR3 length: 17 residues. Written as DNA, the CDR3 is TGTGCCAGCAGCTTGGGTTTCGGGACAGGGTTGGGGGAGACCCAGTACTTC. As protein: CASSLGFGTGLGETQYF.

This chain uses TRBV6-6 with TRBJ2-7, with 9 positions matching TRBD1. Germline V gene data show CDR1 as MNHNY and CDR2 as SVGAGI (reference sequence). V gave up 6 bases and J gave up 1 base; unmatched junction bases: 7. This CDR3 is 15 amino acids long. The CDR3 nucleotides are TGTGCCAGCAGCGACGGGGGACAGGGTTCCTACGAGCAGTACTTC. It specifies CASSDGGQGSYEQYF.

With respect to this clone: Other DNA sequences in the sample encode the same CDR3. The chain employs TRBV5-1 and TRBJ1-1; D perhaps matches TRBD1 (5 bases). The CDR3 is made up of 14 amino acids. The V end was cut by 5 bases, the J end by 1 base, with 12 bases between. Germline V CDR1 and CDR2: SGHRS, YFSETQ. CDR3 nucleotides: TGCGCCAGCAGGAGGGACCGTGGGAACACTGAAGCTTTCTTT. Its protein is CASRRDRGNTEAFF.

The chain joins TRBV6-6 to TRBJ1-3, with D tentatively TRBD1 (5 bases). Trimming removed 3 bases at V and 0 bases at J, with 12 bases between. Germline V gene sequence: CDR1 MNHNY, CDR2 SVGAGI (reference sequence). This CDR3 spans 16 amino acids. The chain's CDR3 is CASSYGSGPSGNTIYF. CDR3 DNA sequence: TGTGCCAGCAGTTATGGTTCAGGGCCCTCTGGAAACACCATATATTTT.

V and J are TRBV10-1 and TRBJ1-6; D is undetermined. Germline V gene lookup returns CDR1 WNHNN and CDR2 SYGVQD (reference sequence). The V end was cut by 8 bases, the J end by 3 bases, with 11 bases between. There are 14 residues in the CDR3. The CDR3 coding sequence is TGCGCCAGCTTCGGGCCGATCTATAATTCACCCCTCCACTTT. Translating gives CASFGPIYNSPLHF.

A single count supports this clone. J is TRBJ1-2 and V is TRBV7-9, with TRBD1 matching 9 bases. The CDR3 length is 14 residues. The ends lost 3 bases at V and 7 bases at J; junction bases unmatched: 6. CDR1 and CDR2 (germline): SEHNR, FQNEAQ (reference sequence). The CDR3 region has the DNA TGTGCCAGCAGCTTGTCCGGGACAGGGTCTGGCTACACCTTC. It encodes CASSLSGTGSGYTF.

This clone appeared once. This chain uses TRBV2 with TRBJ2-3; tentative D call: TRBD2 (6 bases). V lost 10 bases to trimming and J lost 4 bases, with 24 bases between them. The CDR3 loop spans 16 amino acids. In germline, CDR1 is SNHLY, CDR2 FYNNEI. CDR3 residues: CANLAQHSGTADTQYF. The CDR3 DNA follows: TGTGCCAACCTCGCCCAGCATAGCGGTACGGCAGATACGCAGTATTTT.

The chain links TRBV5-4 to TRBJ1-2; TRBD1 might be the D (5 bases). CDR1 and CDR2 (germline): SGHNT, YYREEE (reference sequence). Deletions cut 4 bases from V and 6 bases from J, with 13 bases between. The CDR3 totals 13 residues. Here the CDR3 reads CASSPQGVDGYTF. The CDR3 nucleotides read TGTGCCAGCAGCCCGCAGGGTGTGGATGGCTACACCTTC.

This clone has just a few counts. This sequence joins TRBV30 and TRBJ1-1; D remains unclear. The CDR3 runs 12 residues. Trimming shortened V by 0 bases and J by 6 bases, and 8 bases separated the two germline ends. Per germline, CDR1 GTSNPN and CDR2 SVGIG (reference sequence). CDR3 sequence (DNA): TGTGCCTGGAGTGTAAGTCAGCCTGAAGCTTTCTTT. Its protein is CAWSVSQPEAFF. The complete variable domain, with remaining parts taken from reference TRBV30 and TRBJ1-1, reads SQTIHQWPATLVQPVGSPLSLECTVEGTSNPNLYWYRQAAGRGLQLLFYSVGIGQISSEVPQNLSASRPQDRQFILSSKKLLLSDSGFYLCAWSVSQPEAFFGQGTRLTVV.

The CDR3 nucleotides are TGTGCCTGGGGGAACCGGGACAGGGTATCAGGAGAAAAACTGTTTTTT. Residues: CAWGNRDRVSGEKLFF. The genes are TRBV30 and TRBJ1-4, with TRBD1 identical over 9 bases. Germline CDR1 is GTSNPN and CDR2 is SVGIG (reference sequence). The J segment lost 8 bases and the V segment lost 5 bases, leaving 15 bases of the junction unmatched. The CDR3 totals 16 residues. The whole variable domain, filled in from reference TRBV30 and TRBJ1-4, reads SQTIHQWPATLVQPVGSPLSLECTVEGTSNPNLYWYRQAAGRGLQLLFYSVGIGQISSEVPQNLSASRPQDRQFILSSKKLLLSDSGFYLCAWGNRDRVSGEKLFFGSGTQLSVL.

The CDR3 DNA is TGTGCCAGCAGGGACAGGTTGACTATTCAGTACTTC. Protein: CASRDRLTIQYF. The V and J genes are TRBV6-5 and TRBJ2-4, with 7 bases aligning to TRBD1. This CDR3 is 12 amino acids long. J was trimmed by 10 bases and V by 6 bases; bases with no gene match: 6. CDR1 is MNHEY and CDR2 is SVGAGI in the germline V gene.